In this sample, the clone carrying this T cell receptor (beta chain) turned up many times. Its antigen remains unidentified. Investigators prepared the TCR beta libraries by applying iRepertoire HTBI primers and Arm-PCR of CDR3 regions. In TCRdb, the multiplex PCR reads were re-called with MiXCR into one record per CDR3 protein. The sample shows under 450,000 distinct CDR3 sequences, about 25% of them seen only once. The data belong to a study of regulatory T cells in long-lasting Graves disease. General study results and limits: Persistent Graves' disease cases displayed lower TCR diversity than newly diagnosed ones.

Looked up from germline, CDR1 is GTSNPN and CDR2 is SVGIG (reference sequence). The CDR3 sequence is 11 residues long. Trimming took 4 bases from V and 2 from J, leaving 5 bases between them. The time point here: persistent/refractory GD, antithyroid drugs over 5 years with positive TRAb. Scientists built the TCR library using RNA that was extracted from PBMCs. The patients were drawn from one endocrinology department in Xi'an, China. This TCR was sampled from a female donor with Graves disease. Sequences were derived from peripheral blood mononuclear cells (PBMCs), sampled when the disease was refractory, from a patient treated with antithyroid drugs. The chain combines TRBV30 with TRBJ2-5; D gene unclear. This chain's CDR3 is CAWTKQETQYF. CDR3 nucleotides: TGTGCCTGGACAAAGCAAGAGACCCAGTACTTC.